The 14 T cell receptor beta chains below come from one sample, sequenced in a study of blood T cell repertoires in COVID-19. Clones were read by immunoSEQ multiplex PCR, and TCRdb kept only the in-frame ones, dropping some. The sample records about 340,000 clones, approximately 86% being singletons. The sequencing input was PBMCs or T cells enriched from blood (not recorded which). The origin of the receptors is a middle-aged woman with acute COVID-19.

J is TRBJ1-1 and V is TRBV18; TRBD1 aligns across 7 bases. The germline gives CDR1 KGHSH, CDR2 LQKENI. Trimming removed 2 bases from V and 6 bases from J; junction bases left unmatched: 9. The CDR3 runs 15 residues. The CDR3 sequence is CASSPLSPQGAEAFF. The CDR3 DNA follows: TGTGCCAGCTCACCATTATCCCCGCAGGGGGCTGAAGCTTTCTTT.

This clone was detected only once. The V gene is TRBV6-5, the J gene TRBJ1-1, with D possibly matching TRBD1 (5 bases). Germline CDR1 is MNHEY and CDR2 is SVGAGI. The CDR3 length is 13 residues. V shed 6 bases and J shed 8 bases, with 16 bases lying between them. In DNA, the CDR3 is TGTGCCAGCAGGGGGGGTGGGGGAGCCGAAGCTTTCTTT. Protein: CASRGGGGAEAFF.

The chain joins TRBV6-5 to TRBJ2-7; 12 bases match TRBD2. V lost 11 bases to trimming and J lost 7 bases; unmatched junction nucleotides: 9. CDR1 MNHEY and CDR2 SVGAGI come from the germline V gene. The CDR3 is 13 residues long. CDR3 sequence (DNA): TGTGCCGGATCAGTCGGACTAGCGGGGGAGCAGTACTTC. It specifies CAGSVGLAGEQYF.

CDR3 protein: CASSPRGTSGGYYEQYF. The CDR3 DNA sequence: TGTGCCAGCAGCCCCCGTGGGACTAGCGGGGGTTACTACGAGCAGTACTTC. V is TRBV9 and J is TRBJ2-7, with 14 bases lining up with TRBD2. After removal of 4 bases from V and 3 bases from J, the junction contained 9 bases not matched to a gene. The CDR3 covers 17 residues. Germline V gene sequence: CDR1 SGDLS, CDR2 YYNGEE. Together with reference TRBV9 and TRBJ2-7, the CDR3 gives the full variable domain: DSGVTQTPKHLITATGQRVTLRCSPRSGDLSVYWYQQSLDQGLQFLIQYYNGEERAKGNILERFSAQQFPDLHSELNLSSLELGDSALYFCASSPRGTSGGYYEQYFGPGTRLTVT.

The J gene is TRBJ2-1, the V gene TRBV6-6; no reliable D call. CDR1 is MNHNY and CDR2 is SVGAGI in the germline V gene (reference sequence). Trimming removed 6 bases from V and 4 bases from J, with 10 bases in between. The CDR3 extends over 13 amino acids. CDR3 sequence: CASSPSSYNEQFF. DNA for the CDR3: TGTGCCAGCAGCCCCTCGTCTTACAATGAGCAGTTCTTC.

In its sample, this clone was seen a few times. The CDR3 here is CASSMPEAGGQPQHF. CDR3 DNA sequence: TGTGCCAGTAGTATGCCCGAGGCAGGGGGGCAGCCCCAGCATTTT. V and J are TRBV19 and TRBJ1-5, with 7 bases that match TRBD1. After removal of 3 bases from V and 7 bases from J, the junction contained 9 bases not matched to a gene. The CDR3 runs to 15 residues. Germline values: CDR1 LNHDA, CDR2 SQIVND (reference sequence).

The chain employs TRBV28 and TRBJ1-5, with D unresolved. Germline assignment: CDR1 MDHEN and CDR2 SYDVKM. This CDR3 contains 13 residues. Trimming took off 3 bases at V and 9 bases at J, with 12 bases between the two ends. In DNA, the CDR3 is TGTGCCAGCAGTTTTAGAGGTGCTCGGCCCCAGCATTTT. Amino acids: CASSFRGARPQHF.

The V and J genes are TRBV7-2 and TRBJ1-2; no firm D call. V was cut by 5 bases and J by 8 bases, with 12 bases left in between. Germline assignment: CDR1 SGHTA and CDR2 FQGNSA. CDR3 length: 12 residues. DNA of the CDR3: TGTGCCAGCAGCCCCGATATTCGGGGCTACACCTTC. This translates into CASSPDIRGYTF. Together with reference TRBV7-2 and TRBJ1-2, the CDR3 gives the full variable domain: GAGVSQSPSNKVTEKGKDVELRCDPISGHTALYWYRQSLGQGLEFLIYFQGNSAPDKSGLPSDRFSAERTGGSVSTLTIQRTQQEDSAVYLCASSPDIRGYTFGSGTRLTVV.

J is TRBJ1-5 and V is TRBV27, with D hard to call. The V end lost 5 bases, the J end lost 3 bases, and 5 bases lay between the germline ends. This CDR3 spans 12 amino acids. Germline V gene sequence: CDR1 MNHEY, CDR2 SMNVEV (reference sequence). CDR3 protein: CASSANNQPQHF. CDR3 nucleotides: TGTGCCAGCAGTGCTAACAATCAGCCCCAGCATTTT.

The chain employs TRBV6-1 and TRBJ2-7, with TRBD2 as a possible D gene (5 bases). V lost 0 bases, J lost 3 bases, and 6 bases lay in between. Germline V gene data show CDR1 as MNHNS and CDR2 as SASEGT. The CDR3 length is 13 residues. CDR3 nucleotide sequence: TGTGCCAGCAGTGAAGCGGCGGGCTACGAGCAGTACTTC. Amino acids: CASSEAAGYEQYF.

The chain employs TRBV10-2 and TRBJ1-1; 10 positions match TRBD1. The CDR3 totals 13 residues. Germline trimming cut 8 bases from V and 10 bases from J; bases unmatched to any gene: 10. Germline V gene data show CDR1 as WSHSY and CDR2 as SAAADI. The CDR3 here is CASGQGVQGGAFF. The CDR3 region has the DNA TGCGCCAGCGGACAGGGGGTGCAGGGGGGAGCTTTCTTT.

CDR3 DNA sequence: TGTGCCACCAGCCTAAAAAGGACTTCAGCTAATGAAAAACTGTTTTTT. This sequence encodes CATSLKRTSANEKLFF. The genes are TRBV15 and TRBJ1-4; D is unclear. The ends were cut back, 5 bases at V and 3 bases at J, with 16 bases in the middle. The CDR3 spans 16 residues. CDR1 and CDR2 from the germline V gene are LNHNV and YYDKDF (reference sequence).

The rearrangement links TRBV19 to TRBJ2-3; TRBD2 agrees at 11 bases. In germline, CDR1 is LNHDA, CDR2 SQIVND (reference sequence). The CDR3 spans 18 residues. The V segment lost 8 bases and the J segment 6 bases; nucleotides outside the gene matches: 19. This CDR3 is CASSESSGGSGFGDTQYF. The CDR3, as DNA: TGTGCCAGTTCTGAATCTAGCGGGGGGTCGGGCTTTGGGGATACGCAGTATTTT.

The rearrangement links TRBV4-2 to TRBJ1-1; 9 positions match TRBD1. The CDR3 has 15 residues. Germline trimming cut 1 base from V and 4 bases from J; bases unmatched to any gene: 4. Per the germline V gene, CDR1 is LGHNA and CDR2 is YNFKEQ. Here the CDR3 reads CASSQAIQGATEAFF. The CDR3 DNA is TGTGCCAGCAGCCAAGCCATACAGGGGGCCACTGAAGCTTTCTTT.